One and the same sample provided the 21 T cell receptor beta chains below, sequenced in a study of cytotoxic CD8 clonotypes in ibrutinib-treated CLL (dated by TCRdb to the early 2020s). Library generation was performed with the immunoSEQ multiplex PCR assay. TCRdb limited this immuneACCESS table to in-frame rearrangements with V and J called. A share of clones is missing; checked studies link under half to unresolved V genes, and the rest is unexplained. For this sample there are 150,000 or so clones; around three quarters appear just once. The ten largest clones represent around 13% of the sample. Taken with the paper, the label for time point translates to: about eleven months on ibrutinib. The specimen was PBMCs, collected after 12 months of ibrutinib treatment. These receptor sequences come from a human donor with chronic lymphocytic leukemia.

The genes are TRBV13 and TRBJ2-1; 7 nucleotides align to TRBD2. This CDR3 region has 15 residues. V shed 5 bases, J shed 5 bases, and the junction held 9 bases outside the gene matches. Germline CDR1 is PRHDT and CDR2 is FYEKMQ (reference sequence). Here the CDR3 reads CASSPLLAQHNEQFF. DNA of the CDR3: TGTGCCAGCAGCCCCTTACTAGCGCAACACAATGAGCAGTTCTTC.

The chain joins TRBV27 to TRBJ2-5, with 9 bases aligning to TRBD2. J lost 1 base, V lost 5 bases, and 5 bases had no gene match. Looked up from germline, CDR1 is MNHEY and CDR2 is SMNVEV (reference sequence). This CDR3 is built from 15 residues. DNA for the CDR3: TGTGCCAGCAGTGCACTAGCGGGCCTCCAAGAGACCCAGTACTTC. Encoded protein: CASSALAGLQETQYF.

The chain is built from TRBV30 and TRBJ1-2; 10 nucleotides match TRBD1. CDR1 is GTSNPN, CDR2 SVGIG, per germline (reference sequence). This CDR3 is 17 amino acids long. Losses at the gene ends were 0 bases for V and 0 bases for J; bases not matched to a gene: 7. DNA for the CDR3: TGTGCCTGGAGTGTAGGGACAGGGGAAAGATCTAACTATGGCTACACCTTC. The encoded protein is CAWSVGTGERSNYGYTF.

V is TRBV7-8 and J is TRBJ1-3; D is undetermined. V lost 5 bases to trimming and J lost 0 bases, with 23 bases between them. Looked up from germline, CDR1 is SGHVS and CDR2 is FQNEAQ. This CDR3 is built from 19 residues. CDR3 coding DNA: TGTGCCAGCAGCACCGGACGCATTCCCACGCTGAGCTCTGGAAACACCATATATTTT. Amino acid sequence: CASSTGRIPTLSSGNTIYF.

The CDR3, as DNA: TGTGCCTGGACCCCAGGGACTGGAAACACCATATATTTT. Its translation is CAWTPGTGNTIYF. The V and J genes are TRBV30 and TRBJ1-3, with D possibly matching TRBD1 (5 bases). Germline V CDR1 and CDR2: GTSNPN, SVGIG (reference sequence). V was pared by 4 bases and J by 2 bases, with 9 bases between. The CDR3 totals 13 residues.

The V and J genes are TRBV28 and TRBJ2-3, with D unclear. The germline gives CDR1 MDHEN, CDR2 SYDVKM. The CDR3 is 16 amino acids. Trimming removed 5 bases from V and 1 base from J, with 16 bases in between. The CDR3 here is CASSPLVGTGTDTQYF. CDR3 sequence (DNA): TGTGCCAGCAGTCCCTTAGTAGGAACGGGCACAGATACGCAGTATTTT. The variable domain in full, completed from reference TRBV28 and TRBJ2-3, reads DVKVTQSSRYLVKRTGEKVFLECVQDMDHENMFWYRQDPGLGLRLIYFSYDVKMKEKGDIPEGYSVSREKKERFSLILESASTNQTSMYLCASSPLVGTGTDTQYFGPGTRLTVL.

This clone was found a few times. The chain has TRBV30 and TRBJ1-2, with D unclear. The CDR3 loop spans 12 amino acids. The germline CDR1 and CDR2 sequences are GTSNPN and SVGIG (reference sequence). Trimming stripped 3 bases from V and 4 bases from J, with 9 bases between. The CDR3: CAWSLGPYGYTF. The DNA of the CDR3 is TGTGCCTGGAGCCTCGGGCCCTATGGCTACACCTTC.

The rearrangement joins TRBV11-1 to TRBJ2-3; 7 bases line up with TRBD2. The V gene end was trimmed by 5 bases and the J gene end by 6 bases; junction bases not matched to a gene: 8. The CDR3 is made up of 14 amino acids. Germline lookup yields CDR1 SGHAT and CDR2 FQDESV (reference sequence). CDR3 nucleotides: TGTGCCAGCAGCACCGGGACTAACGCTGATACGCAGTATTTT. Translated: CASSTGTNADTQYF.

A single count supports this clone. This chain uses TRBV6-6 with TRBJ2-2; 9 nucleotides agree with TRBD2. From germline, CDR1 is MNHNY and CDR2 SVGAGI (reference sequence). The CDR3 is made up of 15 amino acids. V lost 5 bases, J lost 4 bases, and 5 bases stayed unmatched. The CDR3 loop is CASSAGTSTTGELFF. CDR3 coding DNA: TGTGCCAGCAGTGCCGGGACTAGCACCACCGGGGAGCTGTTTTTT.

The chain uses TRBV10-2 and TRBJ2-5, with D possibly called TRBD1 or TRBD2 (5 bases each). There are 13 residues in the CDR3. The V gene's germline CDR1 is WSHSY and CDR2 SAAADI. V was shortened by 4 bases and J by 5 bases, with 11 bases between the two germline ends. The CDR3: CASSGGSGETQYF. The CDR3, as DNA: TGCGCCAGCAGTGGGGGGAGTGGGGAGACCCAGTACTTC.

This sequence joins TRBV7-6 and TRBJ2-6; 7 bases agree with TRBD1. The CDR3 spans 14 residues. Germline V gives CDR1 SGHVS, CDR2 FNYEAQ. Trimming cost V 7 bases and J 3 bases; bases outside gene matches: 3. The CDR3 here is CASTGTVGANVLTF. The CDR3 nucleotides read TGTGCCAGCACAGGGACAGTTGGGGCCAACGTCCTGACTTTC.

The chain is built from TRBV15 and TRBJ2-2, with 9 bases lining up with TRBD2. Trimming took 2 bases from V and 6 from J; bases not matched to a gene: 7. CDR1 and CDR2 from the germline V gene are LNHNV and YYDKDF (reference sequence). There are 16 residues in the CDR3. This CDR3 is CATSRTPSGKPGELFF. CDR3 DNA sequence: TGTGCCACCAGCAGAACACCTAGCGGGAAACCCGGGGAGCTGTTTTTT.

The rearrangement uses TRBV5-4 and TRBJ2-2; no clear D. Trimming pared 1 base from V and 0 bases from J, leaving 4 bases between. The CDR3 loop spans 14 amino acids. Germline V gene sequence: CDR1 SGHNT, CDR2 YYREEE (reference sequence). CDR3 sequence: CASSLRANTGELFF. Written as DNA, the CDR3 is TGTGCCAGCAGCTTGCGGGCGAACACCGGGGAGCTGTTTTTT.

The CDR3 protein is CASSLVGLVGINYGYTF. The CDR3 DNA is TGTGCCAGCAGTTTAGTCGGACTGGTTGGGATAAACTATGGCTACACCTTC. V usage is TRBV27 and J usage is TRBJ1-2; no definite D call. Per the germline V gene, CDR1 is MNHEY and CDR2 is SMNVEV (reference sequence). The CDR3 runs to 17 residues. V dropped 2 bases and J dropped 2 bases, with 18 bases sitting between them.

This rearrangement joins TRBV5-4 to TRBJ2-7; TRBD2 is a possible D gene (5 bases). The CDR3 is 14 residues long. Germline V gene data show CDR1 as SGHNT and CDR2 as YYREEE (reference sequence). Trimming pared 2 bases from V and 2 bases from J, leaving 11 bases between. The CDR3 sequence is CASSFAGSTYEQYF. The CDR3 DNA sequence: TGTGCCAGCAGCTTCGCTGGGAGTACCTACGAGCAGTACTTC.

DNA of the CDR3: TGTGCCACCAGCAGAGCCCGCCGAGCGGGAGGGTCCTACGAGCAGTACTTC. Translation gives CATSRARRAGGSYEQYF. The chain has TRBV15 and TRBJ2-7; TRBD2 aligns across 10 bases. Germline-derived CDR1 and CDR2 are LNHNV and YYDKDF (reference sequence). This CDR3 region has 17 residues. Unmatched junction bases numbered 7, after V lost 1 base and J lost 1 base.

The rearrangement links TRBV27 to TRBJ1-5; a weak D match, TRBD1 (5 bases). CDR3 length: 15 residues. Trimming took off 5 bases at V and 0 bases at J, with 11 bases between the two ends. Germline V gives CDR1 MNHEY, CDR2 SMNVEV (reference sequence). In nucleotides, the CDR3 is TGTGCCAGCAGTCGACAGCCTTTTAGCAATCAGCCCCAGCATTTT. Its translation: CASSRQPFSNQPQHF.

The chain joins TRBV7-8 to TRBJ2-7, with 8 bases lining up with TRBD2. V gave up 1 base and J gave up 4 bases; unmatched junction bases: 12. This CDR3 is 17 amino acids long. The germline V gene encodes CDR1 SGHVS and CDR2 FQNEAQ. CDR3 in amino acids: CASSLVGSTSGYYEQYF. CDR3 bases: TGTGCCAGCAGCTTAGTTGGGTCAACTAGCGGATATTACGAGCAGTACTTC. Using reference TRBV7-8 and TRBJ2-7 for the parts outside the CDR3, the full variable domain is GAGVSQSPRYKVAKRGQDVALRCDPISGHVSLFWYQQALGQGPEFLTYFQNEAQLDKSGLPSDRFFAERPEGSVSTLKIQRTQQEDSAVYLCASSLVGSTSGYYEQYFGPGTRLTVT.

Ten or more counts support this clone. As DNA, the CDR3 is TGTGCCATCAGCCTCGGGGGTGAGCAGTTCTTC. It yields the protein CAISLGGEQFF. The chain employs TRBV10-3 and TRBJ2-1; D might be TRBD2 (6 bases). Germline V gene sequence: CDR1 ENHRY, CDR2 SYGVKD. CDR3 length: 11 residues. The germline V and J ends were trimmed by 6 bases and 9 bases, with 9 bases remaining between them.

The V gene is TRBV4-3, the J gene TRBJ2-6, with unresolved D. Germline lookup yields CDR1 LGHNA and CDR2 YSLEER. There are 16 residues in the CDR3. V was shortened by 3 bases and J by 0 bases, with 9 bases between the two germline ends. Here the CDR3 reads CASSHMTGSGANVLTF. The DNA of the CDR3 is TGCGCCAGCAGCCACATGACGGGCTCTGGGGCCAACGTCCTGACTTTC.

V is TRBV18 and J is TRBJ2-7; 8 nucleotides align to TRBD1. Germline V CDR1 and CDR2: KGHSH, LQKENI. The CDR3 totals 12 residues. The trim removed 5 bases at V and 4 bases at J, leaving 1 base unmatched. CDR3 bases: TGTGCCAGCTCAAGGGACAGGTACGAGCAGTACTTC. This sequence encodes CASSRDRYEQYF.